The 26 T cell receptor beta chains in this list originate from one sample, sequenced in a study of technical replicates of blood from several donors. Clones were sequenced by immunoSEQ multiplex PCR, and TCRdb holds only the in-frame ones, with some missing. The sample has under 100,000 clones, approximately 96% seen once. The specimen was T cells isolated from PBMCs. The receptor source for this set is a human donor in good health.

The J gene is TRBJ1-2, the V gene TRBV4-2; 9 nucleotides agree with TRBD1. Looked up from germline, CDR1 is LGHNA and CDR2 is YNFKEQ. This CDR3 comprises 18 residues. Trimming removed 6 bases from V and 7 bases from J; junction bases left unmatched: 21. The CDR3 protein is CASRPRLYSSGQGSGYTF. The CDR3 region has the DNA TGTGCCAGCAGGCCAAGATTATATTCCTCGGGACAGGGTTCTGGCTACACCTTC.

This sequence joins TRBV9 and TRBJ2-3; D ambiguous. V was pared by 1 base and J by 2 bases, with 11 bases between. Germline CDR1 SGDLS, CDR2 YYNGEE. This CDR3 contains 15 residues. This CDR3 is CASSVSGPYTDTQYF. For the CDR3, the DNA is TGTGCCAGCAGCGTAAGTGGCCCTTACACAGATACGCAGTATTTT. Using reference TRBV9 and TRBJ2-3 for the parts outside the CDR3, the full variable domain is DSGVTQTPKHLITATGQRVTLRCSPRSGDLSVYWYQQSLDQGLQFLIQYYNGEERAKGNILERFSAQQFPDLHSELNLSSLELGDSALYFCASSVSGPYTDTQYFGPGTRLTVL.

The rearrangement links TRBV9 to TRBJ1-3; the match to TRBD1 covers 8 bases. The V segment lost 5 bases and the J segment 0 bases; nucleotides outside the gene matches: 7. The CDR3 length is 16 residues. Germline CDR1 SGDLS, CDR2 YYNGEE. CDR3 DNA sequence: TGTGCCAGCAGGACAGGGGATTGGCGCTCTGGAAACACCATATATTTT. It is translated as CASRTGDWRSGNTIYF.

This clone was detected only once. The chain is built from TRBV14 and TRBJ2-7; the match to TRBD1 covers 10 bases. Trimming took 5 bases from V and 6 from J; bases not matched to a gene: 7. Germline CDR1 SGHDN, CDR2 FVKESK. The CDR3 runs 14 residues. In nucleotides, the CDR3 is TGTGCCAGCAGCGTAGACAGGGGGCACCCCGAGCAGTACTTC. Translation gives CASSVDRGHPEQYF.

This clone showed up just once. The V and J genes are TRBV29-1 and TRBJ2-1, with D possibly matching TRBD2 (5 bases). V dropped 7 bases and J dropped 7 bases, with 17 bases sitting between them. Looked up from germline, CDR1 is SQVTM and CDR2 is ANQGSEA. This CDR3 spans 13 amino acids. The CDR3, as DNA: TGCAGCGCACCTAGGAGCGTAGCGAATGAGCAGTTCTTC. Protein product: CSAPRSVANEQFF.

The chain joins TRBV19 to TRBJ2-7; D is uncertain. Germline assignment: CDR1 LNHDA and CDR2 SQIVND (reference sequence). The CDR3 is 13 residues long. The V gene lost 3 bases and the J gene lost 0 bases, with 6 bases spanning the gap. The CDR3 sequence is CASSMTFSYEQYF. Written as DNA, the CDR3 is TGTGCCAGTAGTATGACATTCTCCTACGAGCAGTACTTC.

The chain couples TRBV30 to TRBJ1-1; D is possibly TRBD1 (6 bases). Between the trimmed V and J ends, which lost 0 bases and 11 bases, there was a span of 13 bases. The germline V gene has CDR1 GTSNPN and CDR2 SVGIG (reference sequence). CDR3 size: 12 residues. This chain's CDR3 is CAWSVGRGDAFF. CDR3 DNA sequence: TGTGCCTGGAGTGTTGGCAGGGGAGATGCTTTCTTT.

The rearrangement joins TRBV25-1 to TRBJ1-2; D perhaps matches TRBD1 (5 bases). Trimming took off 6 bases at V and 2 bases at J, with 10 bases between the two ends. Germline values: CDR1 MGHDK, CDR2 SYGVNS. The CDR3 extends over 13 amino acids. DNA of the CDR3: TGTGCCAGCAGGGTAGACAGCAACTATGGCTACACCTTC. Its protein product is CASRVDSNYGYTF.

The chain couples TRBV28 to TRBJ2-5; D might be TRBD1 (6 bases). The CDR3 sequence is 15 residues long. Germline-derived CDR1 and CDR2 are MDHEN and SYDVKM. Trimming took off 6 bases at V and 2 bases at J, with 16 bases between the two ends. The DNA for the CDR3 is TGTGCCAGCAGCTCTACAGGGAAGATACAAGAGACCCAGTACTTC. This sequence encodes CASSSTGKIQETQYF.

The chain couples TRBV2 to TRBJ2-1; 8 bases are shared with TRBD2. Germline CDR1 and CDR2: SNHLY and FYNNEI. The CDR3 spans 13 residues. V gave up 7 bases and J gave up 9 bases; unmatched junction bases: 8. The CDR3 reads CASNELAGTEQFF. The CDR3 nucleotides are TGTGCCAGCAATGAGCTAGCGGGCACTGAGCAGTTCTTC. Full variable domain (outside the CDR3, taken from reference TRBV2 and TRBJ2-1): EPEVTQTPSHQVTQMGQEVILRCVPISNHLYFYWYRQILGQKVEFLVSFYNNEISEKSEIFDDQFSVERPDGSNFTLKIRSTKLEDSAMYFCASNELAGTEQFFGPGTRLTVL.

The V and J genes are TRBV27 and TRBJ2-7; 9 bases map to TRBD1. Germline CDR1 reads MNHEY; CDR2 reads SMNVEV (reference sequence). The trim removed 10 bases at V and 7 bases at J, leaving 14 bases unmatched. The CDR3 spans 14 residues. In nucleotides, the CDR3 is TGTGCCACCACAGAGAACGACAGGGGGTGGGAGCAGTACTTC. Translated, it gives CATTENDRGWEQYF.

This chain links TRBV18 with TRBJ1-1, with D tentatively TRBD1 (5 bases). Germline V gives CDR1 KGHSH, CDR2 LQKENI. V lost 3 bases to trimming and J lost 4 bases, with 9 bases between them. The CDR3 is 13 amino acids. The CDR3 region is CASSPRQGTEAFF. The CDR3 DNA reads TGTGCCAGCTCACCGAGGCAGGGCACTGAAGCTTTCTTT.

The chain joins TRBV10-3 to TRBJ1-2; the match to TRBD1 covers 7 bases. V dropped 5 bases and J dropped 8; count of bases not matched to a gene: 5. This CDR3 has 12 residues. Germline CDR1 ENHRY, CDR2 SYGVKD. CDR3 sequence: CAISTGDGGYTF. CDR3 coding DNA: TGTGCCATCAGTACAGGGGATGGGGGCTACACCTTC.

The V call is TRBV5-8, the J call TRBJ2-7; no firm D call. Trimming stripped 2 bases from V and 5 bases from J, with 5 bases between. Germline CDR1 reads SGHTS; CDR2 reads YDEGEE. The CDR3 runs 11 residues. The CDR3 bases are TGTGCCAGCAGCTTTTATGACGAGCAGTACTTC. Amino acid sequence: CASSFYDEQYF. Full variable domain (remainder filled in from reference TRBV5-8 and TRBJ2-7): EAGVTQSPTHLIKTRGQQATLRCSPISGHTSVYWYQQALGLGLQFLLWYDEGEERNRGNFPPRFSGRQFPNYSSELNVNALELEDSALYLCASSFYDEQYFGPGTRLTVT.

The count of this clone is one. The chain has TRBV18 and TRBJ2-7, with a tentative D call TRBD2 (5 bases). The V and J ends lost 1 base and 3 bases respectively, with 16 bases between them. This CDR3 is 16 amino acids long. Germline V gene data show CDR1 as KGHSH and CDR2 as LQKENI. Here the CDR3 reads CASSPQLAGGGYEQYF. The CDR3 DNA reads as TGTGCCAGCTCACCACAGCTGGCGGGCGGTGGCTACGAGCAGTACTTC. The full variable domain, with the rest looked up from reference TRBV18 and TRBJ2-7, is NAGVMQNPRHLVRRRGQEARLRCSPMKGHSHVYWYRQLPEEGLKFMVYLQKENIIDESGMPKERFSAEFPKEGPSILRIQQVVRGDSAAYFCASSPQLAGGGYEQYFGPGTRLTVT.

The chain links TRBV2 to TRBJ2-2, with unresolved D. V dropped 4 bases and J dropped 4 bases, with 10 bases sitting between them. The germline V gene encodes CDR1 SNHLY and CDR2 FYNNEI. This CDR3 contains 14 residues. The CDR3 sequence: CASSVEAATGELFF. The CDR3 nucleotides are TGTGCCAGCAGTGTAGAGGCGGCCACCGGGGAGCTGTTTTTT. Combining the CDR3 with reference TRBV2 and TRBJ2-2 gives the whole variable domain EPEVTQTPSHQVTQMGQEVILRCVPISNHLYFYWYRQILGQKVEFLVSFYNNEISEKSEIFDDQFSVERPDGSNFTLKIRSTKLEDSAMYFCASSVEAATGELFFGEGSRLTVL.

The V and J genes are TRBV27 and TRBJ2-3, with 7 nucleotides matching TRBD1. There are 15 residues in the CDR3. Germline CDR1 is MNHEY and CDR2 is SMNVEV (reference sequence). V shed 6 bases, J shed 1 base, and the junction held 7 bases outside the gene matches. CDR3 in amino acids: CASSTRGRGTDTQYF. The CDR3 region has the DNA TGTGCCAGCAGCACAAGGGGGCGCGGCACAGATACGCAGTATTTT.

This chain connects TRBV6-6 to TRBJ2-7; D perhaps matches TRBD1 (6 bases). Germline values: CDR1 MNHNY, CDR2 SVGAGI (reference sequence). The CDR3 runs to 12 residues. V was pared by 10 bases and J by 4 bases, with 14 bases between. CDR3 sequence reads: CATGTTLYEQYF. The CDR3 DNA reads TGTGCCACCGGGACAACCCTTTACGAGCAGTACTTC.

Here the CDR3 reads CAPGGNYGYTF. For the CDR3, the DNA is TGTGCCCCCGGGGGGAACTATGGCTACACCTTC. J is TRBJ1-2 and V is TRBV30, with D tentatively TRBD1 (5 bases). The ends were cut back, 8 bases at V and 2 bases at J, with 9 bases in the middle. The germline gives CDR1 GTSNPN, CDR2 SVGIG (reference sequence). This CDR3 comprises 11 residues.

The chain recombines TRBV28 with TRBJ2-7; TRBD2 matches 11 bases. The CDR3 consists of 21 residues. The germline V gene encodes CDR1 MDHEN and CDR2 SYDVKM. V was clipped by 4 bases and J by 1 base; unmatched bases: 21. The CDR3 loop is CASSSQILRLAGPPYSYEQYF. The DNA for the CDR3 is TGTGCCAGCAGTTCCCAAATCCTTAGACTAGCGGGGCCTCCCTATTCCTACGAGCAGTACTTC.

The chain carries TRBV7-3 and TRBJ1-1, with a tentative D call TRBD1 (5 bases). Germline V CDR1 and CDR2: SGHTA, FQGTGA. Trimming removed 10 bases from V and 1 base from J, with 16 bases in between. This CDR3 region has 14 residues. CDR3 region: CATSMGGENTEAFF. The CDR3 region has the DNA TGTGCCACCTCAATGGGGGGGGAGAACACTGAAGCTTTCTTT.

The chain joins TRBV9 to TRBJ1-1; perhaps TRBD1 as D (5 bases). In germline, CDR1 is SGDLS, CDR2 YYNGEE. This CDR3 is built from 13 residues. V lost 6 bases, J lost 1 base, and 10 bases lay in between. As DNA, the CDR3 is TGTGCCAGCATTTACCAGGGGAACACTGAAGCTTTCTTT. Its protein is CASIYQGNTEAFF. The full variable domain, completed using reference TRBV9 and TRBJ1-1, is DSGVTQTPKHLITATGQRVTLRCSPRSGDLSVYWYQQSLDQGLQFLIQYYNGEERAKGNILERFSAQQFPDLHSELNLSSLELGDSALYFCASIYQGNTEAFFGQGTRLTVV.

The rearrangement uses TRBV9 and TRBJ2-3; 12 bases match TRBD2. The ends lost 0 bases at V and 5 bases at J; junction bases unmatched: 4. This CDR3 is built from 16 residues. Per germline, CDR1 SGDLS and CDR2 YYNGEE. CDR3: CASSVGPSGGEDTQYF. The CDR3 DNA follows: TGTGCCAGCAGCGTAGGTCCTAGCGGGGGGGAAGATACGCAGTATTTT.

This chain uses TRBV6-1 with TRBJ2-1; 10 bases align to TRBD2. The V segment lost 3 bases and the J segment 13 bases; nucleotides outside the gene matches: 12. The CDR3 covers 15 residues. Germline lookup yields CDR1 MNHNS and CDR2 SASEGT. The CDR3 sequence is CASSELAGVPPPQFF. In DNA form, the CDR3 reads TGTGCCAGCAGTGAGCTAGCGGGGGTTCCCCCACCCCAGTTCTTC.

This CDR3 reads CSAGGGRYRGSEAFF. The CDR3 DNA follows: TGCAGCGCCGGGGGTGGCAGGTACCGCGGCTCTGAAGCTTTCTTT. V gene TRBV29-1 combines with J gene TRBJ1-1; perhaps TRBD1 as D (5 bases). Trimming stripped 7 bases from V and 6 bases from J, with 24 bases between. Germline V gene lookup returns CDR1 SQVTM and CDR2 ANQGSEA. The CDR3 has 15 residues.

The CDR3 region is CASSGRRLQTKKPPYNEQFF. The CDR3, as DNA: TGTGCCAGCAGCGGCAGGAGGCTCCAAACCAAAAAGCCGCCCTACAATGAGCAGTTCTTC. This chain links TRBV21-1 with TRBJ2-1; TRBD2 is the table's D call, not checked against the DNA. TRBV21-1 is deemed a pseudogene. The CDR3 contains 20 residues.